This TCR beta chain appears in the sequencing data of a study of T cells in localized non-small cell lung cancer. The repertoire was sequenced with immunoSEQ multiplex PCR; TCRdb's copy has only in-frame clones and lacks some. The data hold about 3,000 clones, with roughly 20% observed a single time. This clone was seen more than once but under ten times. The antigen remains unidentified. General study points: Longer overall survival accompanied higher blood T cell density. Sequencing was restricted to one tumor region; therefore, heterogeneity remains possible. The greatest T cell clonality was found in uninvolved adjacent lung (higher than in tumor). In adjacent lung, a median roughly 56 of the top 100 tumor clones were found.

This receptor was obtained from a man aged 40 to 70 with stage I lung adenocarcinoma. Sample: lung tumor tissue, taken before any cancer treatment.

CDR3 DNA sequence: TGTGCCAGTGGGGACCCGAACACTGAAGCTTTCTTT. Translating gives CASGDPNTEAFF. V gene TRBV10-3 combines with J gene TRBJ1-1; D is perhaps TRBD1 (5 bases). CDR3 size: 12 residues. Trimming took off 10 bases at V and 1 base at J, with 10 bases between the two ends. The germline V gene has CDR1 ENHRY and CDR2 SYGVKD.